This TCR beta chain came from a study of T-cell memory formation after mild COVID-19. Study results and limitations: Specificity for SARS-CoV-2 was not confirmed among the second-wave clones peaking on day 37.

This clonotype was found many times. The antigen is unknown. TCRdb analysed the 5' RACE reads with MiXCR anew, one entry per CDR3 protein. The sample records 35,000 to 50,000 distinct CDR3 sequences, over 6.5% being singletons. CDR3 length: 13 residues. J lost 6 bases, V lost 2 bases, and 5 bases had no gene match. In germline, CDR1 is SGHRS, CDR2 YFSETQ. Sequences were obtained from PBMCs or a T cell subset sorted from them (not recorded which). This receptor was taken from an adult who had mild COVID-19 (a few samples of this study predate the infection). Cell type and time point are not known. The V call is TRBV5-1, the J call TRBJ2-7, with TRBD1 identical over 7 bases. The CDR3 DNA sequence: TGCGCCAGCAGCTTTGGACAGGCCCCCGAGCAGTACTTC. This translates into CASSFGQAPEQYF.